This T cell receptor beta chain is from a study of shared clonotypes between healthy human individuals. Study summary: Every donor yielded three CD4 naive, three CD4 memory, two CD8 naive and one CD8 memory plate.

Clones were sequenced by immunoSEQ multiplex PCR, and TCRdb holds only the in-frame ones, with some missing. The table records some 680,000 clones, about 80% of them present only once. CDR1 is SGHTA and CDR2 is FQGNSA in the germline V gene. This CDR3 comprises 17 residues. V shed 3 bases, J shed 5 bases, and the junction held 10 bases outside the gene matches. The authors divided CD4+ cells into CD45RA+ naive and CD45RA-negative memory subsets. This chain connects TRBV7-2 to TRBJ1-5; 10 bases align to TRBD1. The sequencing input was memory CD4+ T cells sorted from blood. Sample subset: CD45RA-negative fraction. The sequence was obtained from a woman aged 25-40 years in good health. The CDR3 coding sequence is TGTGCCAGCAGCTTTCAAGGCGGACAGGGGGGTTATCAGCCCCAGCATTTT. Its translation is CASSFQGGQGGYQPQHF.